This TCR beta chain appears in the sequencing data of a study of CD8+ T cells in alopecia areata (dated by TCRdb to the late 2010s). Background on the whole study: Treated patients were enrolled in an open-label pilot trial of oral tofacitinib, 5 to 10 mg twice daily, for moderate-to-severe alopecia areata. Tofacitinib was administered for 6 to 18 months, and 6 months of follow-up off drug were then conducted to assess delayed response and recurrence. In treated patients, disease severity was measured using the SALT score, which gives the percentage of scalp surface area affected. In both human patients and the C3H/HeJ mouse model, the study applied high-throughput TCRbeta sequencing to look at T cell clonal expansion in alopecia areata. Human TCRbeta sequencing covered scalp tissue and sorted CD4+ and CD8+ peripheral blood T cells from patchy and totalis/universalis alopecia areata patients and healthy controls. Biopsies were taken from tofacitinib-treated patients at baseline and at 4 and 24 weeks of treatment, and a later scalp biopsy was taken in several of the tofacitinib-treated patients. Scalp clonality was compared among normal scalp (n=4), patchy alopecia areata scalp (n=8), and alopecia totalis/universalis scalp (n=8). RNA was obtained with the PAXgene miRNA kit for fixed scalp, the miRNeasy kit for PBMCs, and the RNeasy kit for mouse skin. immunoSEQ multiplex PCR using 35 Vbeta forward primers and 13 Jbeta reverse primers was used to amplify TCRbeta CDR3 regions. Overall study outcomes, separate from this receptor: Scalp TCR repertoire analysis is complicated because resident alphabeta T cells in normal human skin are also sequenced, whereas mouse skin is dominated by gammadelta T cells. Because the treated cohort was small and had just a single nonresponder, larger studies are needed to establish links between baseline CD8+ expansion and response. Many expanded lesional clones were found to persist in scalp and blood during tofacitinib treatment, and relapse after treatment cessation may be partly explained by this persistence. Shared TCR sequences between patients were less evident than in mice, which may be partly attributable to HLA diversity in the patient population. Compared with normal scalp, lesional scalp, particularly in alopecia totalis/universalis, had higher clonality and more expanded CD8+ clones, which suggests antigenic drive. Scalp clonality and the number of expanded CD8+ clones among the top 100 scalp clones were significantly decreased by tofacitinib.

Comments on this clone: Its antigen remains unidentified. No much larger clone exists at a distance of one base, and base qualities are not known.

According to the study, the label for this sample's time point signals: roughly 27 days on oral tofacitinib. What this sample's treatment or condition label stands for: oral pan-JAK inhibitor, 5-10 mg twice daily. Lesional scalp punch biopsies and peripheral blood were obtained from alopecia areata patients. After PBMCs were isolated by density centrifugation and stained for CD3, CD4 and CD8, a FACSAria was used to sort CD4+ and CD8+ T cells. Preparation of the library involved the immunoSEQ multiplex PCR assay. To provide template for TCR sequencing, every sample had RNA extracted and reverse transcribed into cDNA. First-strand cDNA was synthesized with SuperScript III using a 2:1 mix of oligo-dT and random hexamers. A synthetic immune receptor repertoire was used to assess amplification bias, and residual bias was removed computationally. Concerning the study's data processing: After raw reads were preprocessed to remove errors, the CDR3 was defined following IMGT conventions as running from the conserved cysteine to phenylalanine. To get clonality, Shannon entropy was normalized by log2 of the number of productive unique TCRs and the result was subtracted from 1. CD4 or CD8 identity of scalp clones was inferred by cross-referencing scalp TCRbeta sequences with sorted blood CD4 and CD8 repertoires. As stored in TCRdb, this immuneACCESS dataset retains in-frame rearrangements with V and J assigned. A fraction of the clones does not appear; measured against another copy, unresolved V genes explain less than half of the discrepancy, and the remainder lacks a known reason. V, J and clone size were drawn from that table, and D and trimming were deduced from the DNA. This sample has 130,000 to 150,000 clones in its table, and roughly four fifths of those were observed once. Together, the top ten hold 20% to 30% of the sample.

This TCR came from a human donor with alopecia areata. The sample here was CD8+ T cells sorted from blood, taken at week 4, from a patient treated with tofacitinib.

The nucleotide sequence is TGCAGCGTTGAGGCTAGCGGGGGCCAGCGAGAGACCCAGTACTTC. This sequence encodes CSVEASGGQRETQYF. Rearrangement joined TRBV29-1 to TRBJ2-5, with 10 bases aligning to TRBD2. Including cysteine and phenylalanine, the CDR3 has 15 amino acids. This entry keeps only the CDR3 DNA: 45 bases, framed from base 1. Via the germline V gene, CDR1 is SQVTM and CDR2 ANQGSEA. Compared with germline, V lacks 3 bases and J lacks 4 bases; bases without a gene match: 8.